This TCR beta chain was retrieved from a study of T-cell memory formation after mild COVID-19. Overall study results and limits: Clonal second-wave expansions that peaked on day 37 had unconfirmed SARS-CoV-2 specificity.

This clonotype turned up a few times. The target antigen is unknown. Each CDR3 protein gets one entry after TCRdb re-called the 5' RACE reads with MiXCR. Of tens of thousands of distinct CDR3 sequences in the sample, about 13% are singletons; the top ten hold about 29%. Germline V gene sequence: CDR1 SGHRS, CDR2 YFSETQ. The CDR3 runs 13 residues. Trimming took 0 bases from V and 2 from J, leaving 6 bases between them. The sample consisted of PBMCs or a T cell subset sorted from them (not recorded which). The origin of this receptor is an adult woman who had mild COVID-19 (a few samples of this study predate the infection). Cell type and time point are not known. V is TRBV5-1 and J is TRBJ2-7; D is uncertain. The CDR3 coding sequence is TGCGCCAGCAGCTTGGACTGGGCCTACGAGCAGTACTTC. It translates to CASSLDWAYEQYF.